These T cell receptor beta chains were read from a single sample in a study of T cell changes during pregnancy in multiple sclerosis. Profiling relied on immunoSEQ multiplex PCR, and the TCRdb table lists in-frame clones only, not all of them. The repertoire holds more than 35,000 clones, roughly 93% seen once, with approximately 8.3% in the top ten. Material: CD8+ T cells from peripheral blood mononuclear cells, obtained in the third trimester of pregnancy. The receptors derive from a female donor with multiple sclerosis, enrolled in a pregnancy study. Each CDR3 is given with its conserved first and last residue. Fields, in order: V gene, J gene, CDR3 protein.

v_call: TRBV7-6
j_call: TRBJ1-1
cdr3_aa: CASSTLQGHTEAFF

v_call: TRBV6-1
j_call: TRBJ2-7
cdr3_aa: CASSDLRGGPLSEQYF

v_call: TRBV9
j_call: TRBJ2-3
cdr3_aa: CASTTSGGPTDTQYF

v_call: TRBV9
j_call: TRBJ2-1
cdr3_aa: CASSVDETSGYEQFF

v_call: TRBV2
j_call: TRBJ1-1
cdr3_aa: CASSDPNRVNTEAFF

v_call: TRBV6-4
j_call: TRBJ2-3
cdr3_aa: CASSDSDKGATDTQYF

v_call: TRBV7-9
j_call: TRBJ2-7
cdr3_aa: CASSTSDSYEQYF

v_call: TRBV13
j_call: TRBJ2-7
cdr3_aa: CASSMGAIYEQYF

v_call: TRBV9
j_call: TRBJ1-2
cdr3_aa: CASSVGAHGYTF

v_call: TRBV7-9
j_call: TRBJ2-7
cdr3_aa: CASSLDRVGYEQYF

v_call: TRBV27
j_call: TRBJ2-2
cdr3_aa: CASSLIGGNGELFF

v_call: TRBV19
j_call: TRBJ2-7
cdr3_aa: CASSMGQIYEQYF

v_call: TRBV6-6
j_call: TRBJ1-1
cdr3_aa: CASSSAAGTEAFF

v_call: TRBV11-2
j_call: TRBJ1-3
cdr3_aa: CASSLELGGGTGNTIYF

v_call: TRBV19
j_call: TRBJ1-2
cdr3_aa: CASSLTGQVYGYTF

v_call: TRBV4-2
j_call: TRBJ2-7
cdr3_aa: CASSQGYRDTAHEQYF

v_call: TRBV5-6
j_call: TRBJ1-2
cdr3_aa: CASSLGSSTGNGYTF

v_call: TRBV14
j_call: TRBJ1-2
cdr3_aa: CASSQAVWRGTVGFGYTF

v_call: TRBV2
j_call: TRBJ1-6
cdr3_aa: CASSEAPAGNNSPLHF

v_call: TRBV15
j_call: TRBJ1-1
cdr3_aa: CATSSGAGGTEAFF

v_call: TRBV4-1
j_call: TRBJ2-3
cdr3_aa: CASSQGPSNDYTQYF

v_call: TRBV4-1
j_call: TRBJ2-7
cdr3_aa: CASSQTTRNSYEQYF

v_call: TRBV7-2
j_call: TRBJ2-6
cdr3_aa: CASSLGPGQGSSGANVLTF

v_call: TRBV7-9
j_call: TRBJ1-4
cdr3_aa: CASSLDVGRGGEKLFF

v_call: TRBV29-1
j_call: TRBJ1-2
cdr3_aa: CSTRSGGARGYTF

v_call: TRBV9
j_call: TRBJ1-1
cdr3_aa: CASSVGTGGGAFF

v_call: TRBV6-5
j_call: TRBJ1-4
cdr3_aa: CASSYSYGANEKLFF

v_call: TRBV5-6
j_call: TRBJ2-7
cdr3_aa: CASSEVRLLSHEQYF

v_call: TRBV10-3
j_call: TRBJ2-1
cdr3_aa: CAISDAPGLAGGNEQFF

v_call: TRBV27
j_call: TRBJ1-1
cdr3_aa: CASSLVSGSEAFF

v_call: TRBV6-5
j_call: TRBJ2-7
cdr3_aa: CASMLAGGEQYF

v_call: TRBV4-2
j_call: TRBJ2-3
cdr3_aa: CASSQDGVGGGTDTQYF

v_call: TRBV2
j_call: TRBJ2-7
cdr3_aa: CASSSGTADYEQYF

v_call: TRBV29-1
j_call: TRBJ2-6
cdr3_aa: CSVRITAVIGANVLTF

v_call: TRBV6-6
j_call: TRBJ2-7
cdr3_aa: CAASGGYEQYF